This TCR beta chain was captured in a study of blood T cell repertoires in COVID-19 (dated by TCRdb to 2020 to 2022). Regarding the research as a whole: Samples covering the acute and convalescent phases of COVID-19 were provided by collaborators in the United States, Italy and Spain. Samples were obtained from the ongoing ImmuneRACE study (first 160 participants) and from 950 to 1,500 subjects provided by 6 global collaborators. The repertoires were released in a freely available public database intended as a resource for research on the immune response to SARS-CoV-2. A de-identified subject ID, COVID-19 status, age in years and sex were almost always included in the sample metadata. The prospective study material was composed of cDNA or gDNA derived from T cells, B-cell-depleted T cells, or PBMCs. Where available, HLA class I and class II types were taken from metadata supplied by the sample provider and were not determined by assay-based typing. Deeply sampled blood TCRbeta repertoires from subjects exposed to, actively infected with, or recovered from COVID-19 were included in the dataset. Results the study describes overall, beyond this receptor: Clinical and demographic metadata were provided uncurated, with the amount varying by source and participant.

A word on this clone: Its antigen target is currently unknown. Per-base quality was not reported, and no clone a single base away is much larger than it.

Collaborating institutions collected whole blood in K2EDTA tubes following their own protocols. For TCRbeta analysis, collaborators shipped samples in one of three forms: frozen whole blood, isolated PBMCs, or DNA extracted from either of those sample types. The CDR3 spans 16 residues, from the cysteine through the phenylalanine. Solely the CDR3 DNA is kept, with 48 bases framed from the first base. The germline V gene gives CDR1 as SGHTA and CDR2 as FQGTGA. For this chain, trimming is 5 bases at the V end and 0 bases at the J end, and the number of junction bases without a gene match is 7. TCRbeta CDR3 regions were amplified from genomic DNA by means of the immunoSEQ Assay, a bias-controlled multiplex PCR. Regarding the original processing steps: The number of nucleated cells in each sample was estimated from the amplification of reference gene primers within the assay. Sequence reads were collapsed and filtered to measure the absolute abundance of every unique TCRbeta CDR3 rearrangement. For each sample, productive Simpson clonality was calculated as the square root of Simpson's diversity index across productive rearrangements. In TCRdb, the immuneACCESS table is reduced to in-frame sequences with V and J assigned. These tables do not hold every clone; where another copy was compared, an unresolved V gene accounts for under half, and the others remain unexplained. V, J and clone size reflect that table, while D and trimming were determined from the DNA. The sample table lists 200,000 to 300,000 clones, about 79% of them with a count of one. The ten largest clones add up to more than 9.5% of the sample.

This sequence was found in a woman of 80 years or more with acute or convalescent COVID-19. The sequencing input was peripheral blood. Recombination connected TRBV7-3 to TRBJ1-5; TRBD1 agrees with 7 junctional bases. The nucleotide sequence reads as follows: TGTGCCAGCAGCCCCCGGGACAGTTATAGCAATCAGCCCCAGCATTTT. Its product reads: CASSPRDSYSNQPQHF.